This TCR beta chain was captured by sequencing in a study of blood T cell repertoires in COVID-19. The wider study: Sources were T cells, B-cell-depleted T cells, or PBMCs; the material itself was cDNA or gDNA.

Methods used by the authors: From reference gene primer amplification, estimates of nucleated cell counts were derived. Clones were sequenced by immunoSEQ multiplex PCR, and TCRdb holds only the in-frame ones, with some missing. V and J calls and clone size are copied from that table; D and trimming were computed from the DNA. The sample records fewer than 120,000 clones, around 79% being singletons. The germline gives CDR1 KGHSH, CDR2 LQKENI. Unmatched junction bases numbered 9, after V lost 1 base and J lost 2 bases. The CDR3 extends over 17 amino acids. The chain recombines TRBV18 with TRBJ2-3; 7 bases are a match to TRBD2. The sequencing sample was made of peripheral blood. The sequence came from a woman over 75 with active or convalescent COVID-19. CDR3 in DNA: TGTGCCAGCTCACCACAATACGGGACTATTTCCACAGATACGCAGTATTTT. It is translated as CASSPQYGTISTDTQYF. Full variable domain (outside the CDR3, taken from reference TRBV18 and TRBJ2-3): NAGVMQNPRHLVRRRGQEARLRCSPMKGHSHVYWYRQLPEEGLKFMVYLQKENIIDESGMPKERFSAEFPKEGPSILRIQQVVRGDSAAYFCASSPQYGTISTDTQYFGPGTRLTVL.